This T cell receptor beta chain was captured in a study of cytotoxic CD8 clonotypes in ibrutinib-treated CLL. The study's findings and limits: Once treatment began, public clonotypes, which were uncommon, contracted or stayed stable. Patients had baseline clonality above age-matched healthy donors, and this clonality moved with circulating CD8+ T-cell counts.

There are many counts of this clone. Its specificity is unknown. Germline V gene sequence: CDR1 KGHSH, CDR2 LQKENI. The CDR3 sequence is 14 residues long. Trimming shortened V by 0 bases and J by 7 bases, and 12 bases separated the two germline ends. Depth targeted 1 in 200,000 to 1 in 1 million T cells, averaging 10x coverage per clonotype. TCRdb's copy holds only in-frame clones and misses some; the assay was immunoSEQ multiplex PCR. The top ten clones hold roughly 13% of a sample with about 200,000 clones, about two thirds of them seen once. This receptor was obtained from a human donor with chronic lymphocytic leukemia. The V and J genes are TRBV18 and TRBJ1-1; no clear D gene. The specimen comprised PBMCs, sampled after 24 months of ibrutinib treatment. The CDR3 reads CASSPPFAGREAFF. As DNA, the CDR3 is TGTGCCAGCTCACCACCGTTCGCGGGCCGTGAAGCTTTCTTT. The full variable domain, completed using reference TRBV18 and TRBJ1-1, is NAGVMQNPRHLVRRRGQEARLRCSPMKGHSHVYWYRQLPEEGLKFMVYLQKENIIDESGMPKERFSAEFPKEGPSILRIQQVVRGDSAAYFCASSPPFAGREAFFGQGTRLTVV.